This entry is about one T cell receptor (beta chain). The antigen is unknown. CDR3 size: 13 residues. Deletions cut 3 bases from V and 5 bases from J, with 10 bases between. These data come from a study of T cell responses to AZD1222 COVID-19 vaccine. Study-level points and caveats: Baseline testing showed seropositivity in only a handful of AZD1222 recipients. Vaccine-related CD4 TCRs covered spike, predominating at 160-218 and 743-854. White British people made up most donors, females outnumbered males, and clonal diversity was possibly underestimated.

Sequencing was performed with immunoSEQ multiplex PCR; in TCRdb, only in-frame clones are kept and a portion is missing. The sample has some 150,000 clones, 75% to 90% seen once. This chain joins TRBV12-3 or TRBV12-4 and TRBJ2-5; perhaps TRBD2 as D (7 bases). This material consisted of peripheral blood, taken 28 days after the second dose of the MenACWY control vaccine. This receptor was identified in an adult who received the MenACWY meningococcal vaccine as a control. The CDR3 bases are TGTGCCAGCAGTTTCGGGGGGCTTGAGACCCAGTACTTC. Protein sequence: CASSFGGLETQYF.